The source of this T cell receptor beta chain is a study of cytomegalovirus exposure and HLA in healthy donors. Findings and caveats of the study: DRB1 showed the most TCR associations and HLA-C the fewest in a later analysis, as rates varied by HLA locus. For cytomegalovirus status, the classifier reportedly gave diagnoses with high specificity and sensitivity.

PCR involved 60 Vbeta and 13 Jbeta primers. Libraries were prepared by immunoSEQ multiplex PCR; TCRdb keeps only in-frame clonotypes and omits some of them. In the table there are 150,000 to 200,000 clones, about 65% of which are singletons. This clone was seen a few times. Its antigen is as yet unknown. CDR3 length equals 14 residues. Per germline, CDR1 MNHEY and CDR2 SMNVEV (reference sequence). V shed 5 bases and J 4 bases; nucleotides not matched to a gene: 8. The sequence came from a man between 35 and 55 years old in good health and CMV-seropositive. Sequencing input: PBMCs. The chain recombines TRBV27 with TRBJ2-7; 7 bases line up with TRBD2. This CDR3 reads CASSGSGAAYEQYF. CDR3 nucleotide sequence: TGTGCCAGCAGTGGGAGCGGGGCCGCTTACGAGCAGTACTTC.